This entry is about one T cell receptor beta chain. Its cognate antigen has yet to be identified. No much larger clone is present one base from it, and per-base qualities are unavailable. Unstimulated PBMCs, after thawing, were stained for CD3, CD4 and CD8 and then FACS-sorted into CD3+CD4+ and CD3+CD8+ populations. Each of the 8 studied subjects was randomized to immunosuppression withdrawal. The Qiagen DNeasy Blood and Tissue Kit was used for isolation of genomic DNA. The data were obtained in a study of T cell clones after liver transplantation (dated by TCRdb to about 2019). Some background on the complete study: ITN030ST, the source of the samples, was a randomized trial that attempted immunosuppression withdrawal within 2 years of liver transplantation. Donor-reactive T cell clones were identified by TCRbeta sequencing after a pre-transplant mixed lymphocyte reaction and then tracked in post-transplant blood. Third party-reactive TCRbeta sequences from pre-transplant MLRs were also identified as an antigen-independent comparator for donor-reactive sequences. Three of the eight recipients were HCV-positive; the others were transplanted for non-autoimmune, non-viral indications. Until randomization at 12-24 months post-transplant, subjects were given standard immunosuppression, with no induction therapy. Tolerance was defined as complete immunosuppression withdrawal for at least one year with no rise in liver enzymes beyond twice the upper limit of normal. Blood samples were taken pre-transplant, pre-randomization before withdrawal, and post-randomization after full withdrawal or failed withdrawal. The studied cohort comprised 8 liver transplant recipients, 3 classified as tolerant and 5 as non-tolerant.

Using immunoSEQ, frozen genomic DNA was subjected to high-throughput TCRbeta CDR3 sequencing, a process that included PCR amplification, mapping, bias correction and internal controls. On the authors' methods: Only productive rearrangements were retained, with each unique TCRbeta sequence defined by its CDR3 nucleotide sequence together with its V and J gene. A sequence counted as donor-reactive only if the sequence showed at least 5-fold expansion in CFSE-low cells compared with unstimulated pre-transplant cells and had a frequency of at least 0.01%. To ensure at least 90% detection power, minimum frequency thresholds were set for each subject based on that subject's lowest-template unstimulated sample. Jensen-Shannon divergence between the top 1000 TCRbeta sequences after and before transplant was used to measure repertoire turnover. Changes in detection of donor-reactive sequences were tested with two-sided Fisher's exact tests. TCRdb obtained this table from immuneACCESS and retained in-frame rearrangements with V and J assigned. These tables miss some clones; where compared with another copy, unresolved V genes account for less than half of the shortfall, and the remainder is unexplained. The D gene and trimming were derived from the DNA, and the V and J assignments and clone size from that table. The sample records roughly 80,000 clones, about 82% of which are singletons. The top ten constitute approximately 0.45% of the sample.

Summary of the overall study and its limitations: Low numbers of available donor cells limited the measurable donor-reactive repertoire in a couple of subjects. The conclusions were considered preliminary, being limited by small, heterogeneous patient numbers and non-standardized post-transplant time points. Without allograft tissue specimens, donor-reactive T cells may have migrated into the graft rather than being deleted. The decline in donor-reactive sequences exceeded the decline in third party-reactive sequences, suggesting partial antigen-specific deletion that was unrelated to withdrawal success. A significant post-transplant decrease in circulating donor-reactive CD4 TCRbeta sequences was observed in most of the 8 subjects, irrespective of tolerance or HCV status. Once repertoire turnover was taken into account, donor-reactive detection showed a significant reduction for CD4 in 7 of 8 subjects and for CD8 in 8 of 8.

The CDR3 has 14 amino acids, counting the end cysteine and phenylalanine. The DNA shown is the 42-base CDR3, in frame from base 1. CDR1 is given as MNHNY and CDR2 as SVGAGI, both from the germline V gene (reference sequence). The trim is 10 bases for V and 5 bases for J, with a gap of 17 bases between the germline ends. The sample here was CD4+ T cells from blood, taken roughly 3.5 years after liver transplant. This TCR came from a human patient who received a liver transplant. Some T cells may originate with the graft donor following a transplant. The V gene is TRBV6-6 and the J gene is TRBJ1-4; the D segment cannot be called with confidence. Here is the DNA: TGTGCCACCCTGAACCGGCAAAAGAATGAAAAACTGTTTTTT. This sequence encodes CATLNRQKNEKLFF.